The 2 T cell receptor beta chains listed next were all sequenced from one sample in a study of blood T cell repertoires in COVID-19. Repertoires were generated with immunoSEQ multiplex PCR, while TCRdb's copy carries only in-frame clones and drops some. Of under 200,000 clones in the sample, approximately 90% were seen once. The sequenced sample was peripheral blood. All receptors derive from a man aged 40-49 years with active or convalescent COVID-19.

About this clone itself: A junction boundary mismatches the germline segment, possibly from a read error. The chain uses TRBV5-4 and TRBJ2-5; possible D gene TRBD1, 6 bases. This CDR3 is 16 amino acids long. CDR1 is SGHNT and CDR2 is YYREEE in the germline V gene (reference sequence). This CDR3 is CASSSGGGQYEEPQYF. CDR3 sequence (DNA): TGTGCCAGCAGCTCAGGAGGAGGACAGTACGAAGAGCCCCAGTACTTC.

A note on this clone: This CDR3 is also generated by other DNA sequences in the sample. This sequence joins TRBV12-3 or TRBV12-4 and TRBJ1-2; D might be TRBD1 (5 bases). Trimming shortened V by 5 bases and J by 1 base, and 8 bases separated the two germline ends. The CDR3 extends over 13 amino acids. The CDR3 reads CASSLTVNYGYTF. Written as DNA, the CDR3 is TGTGCCAGCAGTCTGACAGTTAACTATGGCTACACCTTC.